This T cell receptor (beta chain) was recorded in a study of Tregs in tolerant kidney transplant recipients. Findings and caveats of the study: Few patients were studied, so findings need validation in larger groups. For some patients, primers changed over time, blocking nucleotide-level comparison. Tregs expanded with activated donor B cells seemed most donor-specific.

The V gene's germline CDR1 is SGHDT and CDR2 YYEEEE. Trimming removed 2 bases from V and 3 bases from J, with 12 bases in between. The CDR3 totals 14 residues. Clones were read by immunoSEQ multiplex PCR, and TCRdb kept only the in-frame ones, dropping some. The table for this sample gives 30,000 or so clones. For this clone: Antigen specificity is unknown. The missing CDR3 end, 3 residues past where the read stops, is filled in from the germline J gene.

Unstimulated Tregs (CD4+CD25+CD127-) and CD4+CD25- non-Tregs were sorted from PBMCs. This clonotype was sampled from a human donor who received a combined kidney and bone marrow transplant. Specimen: CD8+ T cells from blood, collected before the transplant. This chain joins TRBV5-6 and TRBJ2-7; D call uncertain. CDR3 DNA (partial): TGTGCCAGCAGCTTAGCGCTGAGATACTACGAG. Its protein is CASSLALRYYE. The complete CDR3 reads CASSLALRYYEQYF.